A selection of T cell receptor beta chains follows, all from one sample in a study of blood T cell repertoires in COVID-19. This table comes from immunoSEQ multiplex PCR, and its TCRdb copy is limited to in-frame clones, with some not included. The table includes 390,000 or so clones, about nine tenths detected once. The specimen sequenced was peripheral blood. All receptors derive from a woman in her twenties or thirties with active or convalescent COVID-19. CDR3s include the opening cysteine and the closing phenylalanine or tryptophan. Each record gives: clone size, V gene, J gene, D gene, CDR3 DNA, CDR3 protein. D genes are given only for firm matches. Only part of the rows carry a size: once, few, many, or a class if the clone is expanded.

few	TRBV2	TRBJ1-1	-	TGTGCCAGCAGAGGTAGGGGTTTGGGCACTGAAGCTTTCTTT	CASRGRGLGTEAFF
-	TRBV5-1	TRBJ1-5	-	TGCGCCAGCAGCTTGGACGGACAGCGCAATCAGCCCCAGCATTTT	CASSLDGQRNQPQHF
-	TRBV4-1	TRBJ1-2	-	TGCGCCAGCAGCCAAGCGCGGGTAGGGAACTATGGCTACACCTTC	CASSQARVGNYGYTF
-	TRBV5-1	TRBJ2-3	TRBD1	TGCGCCAGCAGCTTAGGGACAGGGGCGAACACAGATACGCAGTATTTT	CASSLGTGANTDTQYF
-	TRBV4-2	TRBJ1-2	-	TGTGCCAGCAGCCAAGATAGGGAACAGGTTAACTATGGCTACACCTTC	CASSQDREQVNYGYTF
-	TRBV3-1/TRBV3-2	TRBJ2-1	TRBD2	TGTGCCAGCAGCCAAGTAGCGGGAGGGACATACAATGAGCAGTTCTTC	CASSQVAGGTYNEQFF
-	TRBV6-1	TRBJ1-6	TRBD1	TGTGCCAGCAGTGATAACCGGGACAGGGCGTCTCACTTT	CASSDNRDRASHF
-	TRBV6-5	TRBJ1-3	-	TGTGCCAGCAGTTATTCGGGGGGCGAAGGAAACACCATATATTTT	CASSYSGGEGNTIYF
-	TRBV19	TRBJ1-1	-	TGTGCCAGTAGTATTCAGGGGAGGGGCACTGAAGCTTTCTTT	CASSIQGRGTEAFF
few	TRBV14	TRBJ2-1	TRBD2	TGTGCCAGCAGCCCCCGGCGGGAGGGCCTTTTGAGCTCCTACAATGAGCAGTTCTTC	CASSPRREGLLSSYNEQFF
-	TRBV15	TRBJ2-2	-	TGTGCCACCAGCAGAGAAACTGACACAGTCACCGGGGAGCTGTTTTTT	CATSRETDTVTGELFF
-	TRBV5-1	TRBJ2-1	TRBD2	TGCGCCAGCAGCCCTCTAGCGGGAGACTCCCATGAGCAGTTCTTC	CASSPLAGDSHEQFF
-	TRBV5-1	TRBJ1-2	-	TGCGCCAGCGGGTTACAGGGACCTAACTATGGCTACACCTTC	CASGLQGPNYGYTF
-	TRBV9	TRBJ2-7	TRBD1	TGTGCCAGCAGCGTAAGGGGACAGGGGCTTGACGAGCAGTACTTC	CASSVRGQGLDEQYF
-	TRBV13	TRBJ2-3	-	TGTGCCAGCAGCTTTGAGACTACCAGCACAGATACGCAGTATTTT	CASSFETTSTDTQYF
-	TRBV6-6	TRBJ1-2	-	TGTGCCAGCAGTTATTGGGGGCCTGATGGCTACACCTTC	CASSYWGPDGYTF
-	TRBV11-2	TRBJ1-5	TRBD1	TGTGCCAGCAGCCTAAACAGGGGCCGCAATCAGCCCCAGCATTTT	CASSLNRGRNQPQHF
-	TRBV5-1	TRBJ2-7	-	TGCGCCAGCTTCCGGGACAACTCCTACGAGCAGTACTTC	CASFRDNSYEQYF
-	TRBV27	TRBJ1-2	-	TGTGCCAGCAGTTTAAACAGGAACTATGGCTACACCTTC	CASSLNRNYGYTF
-	TRBV4-2	TRBJ1-4	-	TGTGCCAGCAGCCCGAAGGCGGGAATGCCTAATGAAAAACTGTTTTTT	CASSPKAGMPNEKLFF
-	TRBV25-1	TRBJ2-5	-	TGTGCCAGCGGACTATTAGCGGAGTTGGGAGAGACCCAGTACTTC	CASGLLAELGETQYF
-	TRBV4-1	TRBJ1-2	-	TGCGCCAGCAGCCGTCGGGACTCTCCGGACTATGGCTACACCTTC	CASSRRDSPDYGYTF
-	TRBV5-6	TRBJ1-5	TRBD1	TGTGCCAGCAGCGTAGGGACAGGCTATAGCAATCAGCCCCAGCATTTT	CASSVGTGYSNQPQHF
few	TRBV3-1/TRBV3-2	TRBJ1-3	-	TGTGCCAGCAGCTCGACAGAGGGAAACACCATATATTTT	CASSSTEGNTIYF
-	TRBV5-1	TRBJ1-1	-	TGCGCCAGCAGCCGGGATTCGGGGAACACTGAAGCTTTCTTT	CASSRDSGNTEAFF
-	TRBV9	TRBJ2-1	TRBD2	TGTGCCAGCAGCGTAGGGACGACACTAGCGGGAGGGTCGGATGAGCAGTTCTTC	CASSVGTTLAGGSDEQFF
once	TRBV5-1	TRBJ2-7	TRBD2	TGCGCCAGCTCGCCTTCTAGCGGGAGGACCTACGAGCAGTACTTC	CASSPSSGRTYEQYF
-	TRBV18	TRBJ2-3	TRBD1	TGTGCCAGCTCACCGGGACAGGCGAAGGATACGCAGTATTTT	CASSPGQAKDTQYF
-	TRBV7-8	TRBJ2-1	-	TGTGCCAGCAGCCTCCCTGGGGGCAGGAATGAGCAGTTCTTC	CASSLPGGRNEQFF
-	TRBV3-1/TRBV3-2	TRBJ1-4	-	TGTGCCAGCAGCCAAGACGGCGGGTCTAATGAAAAACTGTTTTTT	CASSQDGGSNEKLFF
-	TRBV6-2/TRBV6-3	TRBJ2-5	TRBD2	TGTGCCAGCAGCCCTATCGCGGGAGGTCAAGAGACCCAGTACTTC	CASSPIAGGQETQYF
-	TRBV28	TRBJ1-2	-	TGTGCCAGCCTGGGCAGGAATGGCTACACCTTC	CASLGRNGYTF
once	TRBV6-5	TRBJ2-1	-	TGTGCCAGCAGTTACTCCGTCGGGGTTGTGGGTGAGCAGTTCTTC	CASSYSVGVVGEQFF
-	TRBV27	TRBJ1-5	-	TGTGCCAGCAGGACCGCGGCAGAGCCGCCTAATCAGCCCCAGCATTTT	CASRTAAEPPNQPQHF
few	TRBV6-2/TRBV6-3	TRBJ1-1	-	TGTGCCAGCAGTTCGACAGGACCCATCTCCAAGGTCGAAGCTTTCTTT	CASSSTGPISKVEAFF
-	TRBV9	TRBJ2-1	-	TGTGCCAGCAGCAAACCCGCACACTCCTACAATGAGCAGTTCTTC	CASSKPAHSYNEQFF
-	TRBV10-2	TRBJ1-1	TRBD1	TGCGCCAGCAGTGAGTCCCCACCAGGGGGCACTGAAGCTTTCTTT	CASSESPPGGTEAFF
-	TRBV16	TRBJ1-1	TRBD1	TGTGCCACCAGAGGGGGCATCAGGACTGAAGCTTTCTTT	CATRGGIRTEAFF
-	TRBV7-9	TRBJ1-1	-	TGTGCCAGCAGCCCCTGGACAGTCGCTGAAGCTTTCTTT	CASSPWTVAEAFF
-	TRBV13	TRBJ2-1	TRBD2	TGTGCCAGCAGCCCAATCGGGTTGCGGGGGGGTGTTGAGCAGTTCTTC	CASSPIGLRGGVEQFF
-	TRBV19	TRBJ1-1	TRBD1	TGTGCCAGTAACAGGGGGCACACTGAAGCTTTCTTT	CASNRGHTEAFF
-	TRBV6-5	TRBJ2-7	-	TGTGCCAGCAGTTTCGCACAATCTAGCCAGCAGTACTTC	CASSFAQSSQQYF
-	TRBV19	TRBJ2-1	TRBD2	TGTGCCAGTAGTAGGGCGGGGGGGAAAGTAAATGAGCAGTTCTTC	CASSRAGGKVNEQFF
-	TRBV7-2	TRBJ2-7	TRBD1	TGTGCCAGCAGCTCGACAGGGGGCTACGAGCAGTACTTC	CASSSTGGYEQYF
-	TRBV19	TRBJ2-5	-	TGTGCCAGTAGAATAACCTCCGCGAGTCAAGAGACCCAGTACTTC	CASRITSASQETQYF
-	TRBV3-1/TRBV3-2	TRBJ2-1	TRBD2	TGTGCCAGCAGCTCGACAAGTAGCGGGGCCTACAATGAGCAGTTCTTC	CASSSTSSGAYNEQFF
-	TRBV2	TRBJ2-1	TRBD2	TGTGCCAGCAGTCCCGGACTAGCGGGGTACAATGAGCAGTTCTTC	CASSPGLAGYNEQFF
-	TRBV7-6	TRBJ2-3	-	TGTGCCAGCAGCCAACTCGTGGATACGCAGTATTTT	CASSQLVDTQYF
-	TRBV13	TRBJ1-3	-	TGTGCCAGCAGCTTAGGCCATGGCAGCGACATATATTTT	CASSLGHGSDIYF
once	TRBV27	TRBJ1-5	-	TGTGCCAGCAGCAAATACGGGAGCAATCAGCCCCAGCATTTT	CASSKYGSNQPQHF
-	TRBV3-1/TRBV3-2	TRBJ2-5	TRBD2	TGTGCCAGCAGCCAAGATCTTGGGACTAGCGGGGGGACCCGGGAGACCCAGTACTTC	CASSQDLGTSGGTRETQYF
-	TRBV27	TRBJ1-5	-	TGTGCCAGCAGTTTCTCCTCGGGTAGCAATCAGCCCCAGCATTTT	CASSFSSGSNQPQHF